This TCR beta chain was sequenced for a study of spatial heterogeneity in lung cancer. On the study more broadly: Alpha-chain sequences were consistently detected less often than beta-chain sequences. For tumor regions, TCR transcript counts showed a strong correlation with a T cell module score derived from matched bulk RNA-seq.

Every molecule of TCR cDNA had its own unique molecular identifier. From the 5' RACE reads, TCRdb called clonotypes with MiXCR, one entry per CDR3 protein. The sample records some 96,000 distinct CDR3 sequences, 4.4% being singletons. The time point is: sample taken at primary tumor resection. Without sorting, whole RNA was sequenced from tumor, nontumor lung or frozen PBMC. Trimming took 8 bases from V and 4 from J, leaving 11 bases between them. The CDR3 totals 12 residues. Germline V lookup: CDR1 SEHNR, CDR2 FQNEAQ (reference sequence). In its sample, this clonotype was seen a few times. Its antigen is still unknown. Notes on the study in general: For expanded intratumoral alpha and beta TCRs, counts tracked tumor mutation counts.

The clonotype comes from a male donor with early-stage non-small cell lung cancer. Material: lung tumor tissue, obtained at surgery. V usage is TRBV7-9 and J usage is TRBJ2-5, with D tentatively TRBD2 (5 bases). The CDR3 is CASQSAGETQYF. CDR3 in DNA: TGTGCCAGCCAGAGCGCGGGAGAGACCCAGTACTTC.